What follows are 21 T cell receptor beta chains derived from one specimen sequenced in a study of T cells in Graves' hyperthyroidism and ophthalmopathy. Regions amplified from RNA transcripts were the TCR beta CDR3 regions. The study used the HTBI primer set for a first-round RT-PCR of the TCR CDR3. TCRdb ran MiXCR on the multiplex PCR reads and lists one entry per CDR3 protein. The data show around 600,000 distinct CDR3 sequences, approximately 15% seen once. The sample consisted of blood. These TCRs come from a woman aged 45-65 years with Graves' ophthalmopathy.

The rearrangement links TRBV20-1 to TRBJ1-6; no reliable D call. The V gene's germline CDR1 is DFQATT and CDR2 SNEGSKA (reference sequence). V lost 6 bases, J lost 8 bases, and 20 bases lay in between. This CDR3 is built from 15 residues. CDR3 sequence: CSAQIEREPYSPLHF. In DNA, the CDR3 is TGCAGTGCACAAATAGAGCGGGAACCTTATTCACCCCTCCACTTT.

This clonotype was seen many times. This chain uses TRBV28 with TRBJ2-1, with 11 bases aligning to TRBD2. Germline V gives CDR1 MDHEN, CDR2 SYDVKM. This CDR3 is 15 amino acids long. Unmatched junction bases numbered 4, after V lost 4 bases and J lost 5 bases. CDR3 in amino acids: CASSYIAGGNNEQFF. The CDR3 DNA reads as TGTGCCAGCAGTTACATAGCGGGAGGGAACAATGAGCAGTTCTTC.

This clonotype was recorded many times. The chain carries TRBV20-1 and TRBJ2-2, with 12 bases matching TRBD2. V gave up 1 base and J gave up 5 bases; unmatched junction bases: 5. The CDR3 length is 16 residues. Germline CDR1 reads DFQATT; CDR2 reads SNEGSKA (reference sequence). In DNA form, the CDR3 reads TGCAGTGCTAGAGCCCTAGCGGGAGGGGGAACCGGGGAGCTGTTTTTT. Translated: CSARALAGGGTGELFF.

The chain links TRBV19 to TRBJ2-5, with 7 bases matching TRBD1. Trimming removed 6 bases from V and 5 bases from J; junction bases left unmatched: 12. Germline assignment: CDR1 LNHDA and CDR2 SQIVND (reference sequence). The CDR3 sequence is 15 residues long. The chain's CDR3 is CASSITGTAQETQYF. CDR3 in DNA: TGTGCCAGTAGCATTACAGGGACAGCACAGGAGACCCAGTACTTC.

This clonotype was seen many times. This chain uses TRBV27 with TRBJ2-3, with 11 bases aligning to TRBD2. The length of the CDR3 is 17 residues. The ends lost 5 bases at V and 6 bases at J; junction bases unmatched: 13. Per germline, CDR1 MNHEY and CDR2 SMNVEV (reference sequence). The CDR3 spells CASSRIAGGGMIDTQYF. The DNA of the CDR3 is TGTGCCAGCAGTCGAATAGCGGGAGGGGGGATGATTGATACGCAGTATTTT.

This clonotype was detected many times. This CDR3 reads CASSPRTQGAKNIQYF. The DNA for the CDR3 is TGTGCCAGCAGCCCGAGGACCCAGGGAGCCAAAAACATTCAGTACTTC. This sequence joins TRBV12-3 or TRBV12-4 and TRBJ2-4; tentative D call: TRBD1 (5 bases). This CDR3 spans 16 amino acids. V lost 6 bases and J lost 0, with 15 bases in between.

This chain connects TRBV5-4 to TRBJ1-1; possibly TRBD1 for D (6 bases). The V gene's germline CDR1 is SGHNT and CDR2 YYREEE (reference sequence). The V end lost 2 bases, the J end lost 9 bases, and 14 bases lay between the germline ends. The CDR3 spans 13 residues. CDR3: CASSLRTDDQAFF. In DNA form, the CDR3 reads TGTGCCAGCAGCTTACGGACAGACGATCAAGCTTTCTTT. Filled out from reference TRBV5-4 and TRBJ1-1, the complete variable domain reads ETGVTQSPTHLIKTRGQQVTLRCSSQSGHNTVSWYQQALGQGPQFIFQYYREEENGRGNFPPRFSGLQFPNYSSELNVNALELDDSALYLCASSLRTDDQAFFGQGTRLTVV.

This clonotype was recorded a few times. A read error may be the cause here, since a much bigger clone is one base away. The rearrangement links TRBV28 to TRBJ2-7; 12 bases are a match to TRBD2. This CDR3 spans 15 amino acids. V lost 6 bases and J lost 3; bases outside the gene matches: 6. In germline, CDR1 is MDHEN, CDR2 SYDVKM. The CDR3 here is CASSQTSGGSYEQYF. Written as DNA, the CDR3 is TGTGCCAGCAGCCAGACTAGCGGGGGAAGCTACGAGCAGTACTTC.

This clonotype turned up a few times. The chain uses TRBV5-6 and TRBJ2-5; 8 bases are a match to TRBD1. The CDR3 totals 16 residues. Germline loops: CDR1 SGHDT, CDR2 YYEEEE. V gave up 1 base and J gave up 3 bases; unmatched junction bases: 8. The CDR3, as DNA: TGTGCCAGCAGCTTGCCAGACAGGGGAAAAGAAGAGACCCAGTACTTC. This gives the protein CASSLPDRGKEETQYF.

This clonotype was counted at least ten times. The gene calls are TRBV12-3 or TRBV12-4 and TRBJ2-1; D not certain. The CDR3 extends over 15 amino acids. Trimming cost V 3 bases and J 0 bases, with 9 bases left between them. The CDR3 sequence: CASSLGFGSYNEQFF. CDR3 DNA sequence: TGTGCCAGCAGTTTGGGCTTTGGCTCCTACAATGAGCAGTTCTTC.

This clonotype has at least ten counts. This sequence joins TRBV7-2 and TRBJ2-5, with 14 bases fitting TRBD2. Germline V gene data show CDR1 as SGHTA and CDR2 as FQGNSA. The junction had 6 bases not matched to a gene; V was cut back by 10 bases and J by 5 bases. This CDR3 spans 14 amino acids. The CDR3 bases are TGTGCCACAGGACTAGCGGGAGGTATCGAGACCCAGTACTTC. Protein: CATGLAGGIETQYF.

This clonotype showed up just a few times. The chain couples TRBV9 to TRBJ2-1, with 10 bases aligning to TRBD2. J lost 8 bases, V lost 2 bases, and 7 bases had no gene match. Germline CDR1 is SGDLS and CDR2 is YYNGEE. There are 15 residues in the CDR3. The CDR3 DNA follows: TGTGCCAGCAGCGTTAACCCTAGCGGGAGCGATGAGCAGTTCTTC. Encoded protein: CASSVNPSGSDEQFF.

J is TRBJ2-1 and V is TRBV28; no clear D gene. Germline V gene lookup returns CDR1 MDHEN and CDR2 SYDVKM. CDR3 length: 13 residues. V was trimmed by 6 bases and J by 7 bases, leaving 13 bases between them. CDR3 region: CASRAGSLNEQFF. CDR3 in DNA: TGTGCCAGCAGGGCCGGCTCCTTAAATGAGCAGTTCTTC.

This clonotype was seen at least ten times. The chain links TRBV7-3 to TRBJ2-1, with TRBD2 as a possible D gene (6 bases). Looked up from germline, CDR1 is SGHTA and CDR2 is FQGTGA. Trimming pared 4 bases from V and 4 bases from J, leaving 17 bases between. There are 16 residues in the CDR3. The DNA for the CDR3 is TGTGCCAGCAGCTCAAATAGCGGCCGACTATACAATGAGCAGTTCTTC. It translates to CASSSNSGRLYNEQFF.

This clonotype was seen a few times. This may stem from a read error, because a much larger clone lies one nucleotide away. V is TRBV6-9 and J is TRBJ2-1; D unresolved. From germline, CDR1 is MNHGY and CDR2 SVAAGI. Between the trimmed V and J ends, which lost 5 bases and 6 bases, there was a span of 11 bases. CDR3 length equals 13 residues. CDR3 nucleotide sequence: TGTGCCAGCAGTCATGACCAGTGCAATGAGCAGTTCTTC. It yields the protein CASSHDQCNEQFF.

This clonotype came up many times. The chain joins TRBV6-2 or TRBV6-3 to TRBJ2-5; 9 bases are shared with TRBD2. This CDR3 spans 16 amino acids. J was trimmed by 5 bases and V by 5 bases; bases with no gene match: 12. CDR1 and CDR2 (germline): MNHEY, SVGEGT. The CDR3 DNA reads as TGTGCCAGCAGTACCCGGGCCAACGGGACTAGCGAGACCCAGTACTTC. This translates into CASSTRANGTSETQYF.

This clonotype has a handful of counts. The chain employs TRBV28 and TRBJ2-2; D is tentatively TRBD1 or TRBD2 (5 bases each). Trimming pared 3 bases from V and 0 bases from J, leaving 11 bases between. The germline V gene has CDR1 MDHEN and CDR2 SYDVKM. The CDR3 extends over 16 amino acids. The CDR3 sequence is CASSFHGASNTGELFF. The CDR3 region has the DNA TGTGCCAGCAGTTTTCACGGGGCGTCGAACACCGGGGAGCTGTTTTTT. Drawing the rest from reference TRBV28 and TRBJ2-2, the complete variable domain is DVKVTQSSRYLVKRTGEKVFLECVQDMDHENMFWYRQDPGLGLRLIYFSYDVKMKEKGDIPEGYSVSREKKERFSLILESASTNQTSMYLCASSFHGASNTGELFFGEGSRLTVL.

Ten or more counts support this clonotype. The chain couples TRBV3-1 to TRBJ2-5; D ambiguous. Trimming removed 0 bases from V and 1 base from J, with 15 bases in between. The germline V gene has CDR1 LGHDT and CDR2 YNNKEL (reference sequence). This CDR3 contains 17 residues. The CDR3 loop reads CASSQDLGGEPQETQYF. The CDR3 bases are TGTGCCAGCAGCCAAGATCTTGGCGGTGAACCCCAAGAGACCCAGTACTTC.

Ten or more counts support this clonotype. This rearrangement joins TRBV18 to TRBJ2-1, with a possible D match to TRBD1 (6 bases). V was cut by 2 bases and J by 7 bases, with 18 bases left in between. The CDR3 covers 16 residues. Germline V gives CDR1 KGHSH, CDR2 LQKENI. The CDR3 loop reads CASSPGQTLPGNEQFF. CDR3 sequence (DNA): TGTGCCAGCTCACCAGGACAGACGCTCCCTGGGAATGAGCAGTTCTTC.

This clonotype occurred many times. In DNA form, the CDR3 reads TGTGCCAGCAGTTTTCAGGAGGACAGGCTTAACAATGAGCAGTTCTTC. Its translation is CASSFQEDRLNNEQFF. This chain links TRBV28 with TRBJ2-1, with 7 bases identical to TRBD1. The germline V gene has CDR1 MDHEN and CDR2 SYDVKM. V dropped 3 bases and J dropped 5; count of bases not matched to a gene: 10. This CDR3 contains 16 residues. The variable domain in full, completed from reference TRBV28 and TRBJ2-1, reads DVKVTQSSRYLVKRTGEKVFLECVQDMDHENMFWYRQDPGLGLRLIYFSYDVKMKEKGDIPEGYSVSREKKERFSLILESASTNQTSMYLCASSFQEDRLNNEQFFGPGTRLTVL.

This clonotype was seen at least ten times. J is TRBJ2-1 and V is TRBV5-8; D perhaps matches TRBD2 (6 bases). CDR3 length equals 16 residues. V was pared by 6 bases and J by 7 bases, with 23 bases between. Germline V gene sequence: CDR1 SGHTS, CDR2 YDEGEE. In DNA form, the CDR3 reads TGTGCCAGCACCGGGGAGGCGGGTAGGGCTGGGAATGAGCAGTTCTTC. Protein: CASTGEAGRAGNEQFF.